The rows below give T cell receptor beta chains drawn from one sample of a study of CD8 T cells in ankylosing spondylitis. TCRdb reprocessed the 5' RACE reads via MiXCR and lists one record per CDR3 protein. Of roughly 490,000 distinct CDR3 sequences listed, over 4% are singletons. Specimen: blood, either unsorted or a sorted T cell fraction (not recorded which). All receptors derive from a male donor with ankylosing spondylitis. CDR3s include the opening cysteine and the closing phenylalanine or tryptophan. A D gene is named only where the DNA matches it firmly. Clone size is given for some rows only: seen once, a few or many times, or a class if the clone is expanded.

D	size	V	J	CDR3	DNA
.	many	TRBV4-2	TRBJ1-2	CASSQDAAGSYTF	TGTGCCAGCAGCCAAGACGCGGCAGGCAGCTACACCTTC
.	many	TRBV2	TRBJ2-3	CASLKGRGSTDTQYF	TGTGCCAGCCTTAAAGGGAGGGGGAGCACAGATACGCAGTATTTT
.	many	TRBV3-1	TRBJ1-2	CASSQAAFYGYTF	TGTGCCAGCAGCCAAGCGGCCTTTTATGGCTACACCTTC
.	few	TRBV27	TRBJ2-5	CASSFETSGETQYF	TGTGCCAGCAGTTTTGAGACCTCCGGGGAGACCCAGTACTTC
.	.	TRBV15	TRBJ2-1	CATSRDRASGIYNEQFF	TGTGCCACCAGCAGAGATAGAGCCAGCGGCATTTACAATGAGCAGTTCTTC
TRBD1	many	TRBV5-1	TRBJ2-1	CASSFTGGGWNEQFF	TGCGCCAGCAGCTTTACAGGGGGTGGCTGGAATGAGCAGTTCTTC
.	many	TRBV5-1	TRBJ1-6	CASSLATSNNSPLHF	TGCGCCAGCAGCTTGGCGACGTCGAATAATTCACCCCTCCACTTT
TRBD1	few	TRBV5-6	TRBJ1-1	CASSFYRGGSRNTEAFF	TGTGCCAGCAGCTTTTACAGGGGTGGCTCCCGGAACACTGAAGCTTTCTTT
.	many	TRBV29-1	TRBJ2-3	CSVELPGAGGTDTQYF	TGCAGCGTTGAGCTCCCGGGGGCCGGGGGCACAGATACGCAGTATTTT
.	many	TRBV5-1	TRBJ2-3	CASSLEVKLWDTQYF	TGCGCCAGCAGCTTGGAGGTCAAATTGTGGGATACGCAGTATTTT
TRBD1	many	TRBV5-6	TRBJ1-2	CASSRQGGHGYTF	TGTGCCAGCAGCCGACAGGGAGGACATGGCTACACCTTC
.	.	TRBV20-1	TRBJ2-1	CCAWGQGAGSSYNEQFF	.
.	many	TRBV15	TRBJ1-3	CATRPWGSGNTIYF	TGTGCCACTCGCCCGTGGGGCTCTGGAAACACCATATATTTT
.	few	TRBV5-1	TRBJ2-3	CASRSGASGKGDTQYF	TGCGCCAGCAGGAGTGGCGCGTCTGGGAAGGGAGATACGCAGTATTTT
TRBD1	many	TRBV4-3	TRBJ2-6	CASTTGAPVGGANVLTF	TGCGCCAGCACGACAGGGGCTCCCGTAGGAGGGGCCAACGTCCTGACTTTC
TRBD1	many	TRBV28	TRBJ1-2	CASSSRDRGFYGYTF	TGTGCCAGCAGTTCCCGGGACAGGGGGTTCTATGGCTACACCTTC
.	many	TRBV6-1	TRBJ1-6	CASSKTGNQGSSPLHF	TGTGCCAGCAGTAAAACAGGGAATCAAGGGAGTTCACCCCTCCACTTT
TRBD1	many	TRBV6-1	TRBJ2-6	CASRRQGASSGANVLTF	TGTGCCAGCAGAAGACAGGGGGCGAGCTCTGGGGCCAACGTCCTGACTTTC
TRBD1	few	TRBV6-1	TRBJ2-4	CASSPTGSQNIQYF	TGTGCCAGCAGTCCGACAGGGTCCCAAAACATTCAGTACTTC
TRBD1	many	TRBV25-1	TRBJ2-7	CASSESQTGGPYEQYF	TGTGCCAGCAGTGAATCACAGACAGGGGGACCCTACGAGCAGTACTTC
.	many	TRBV12-3/TRBV12-4	TRBJ1-2	CASSPPGGAGNGYTF	TGTGCCAGCAGCCCTCCCGGGGGGGCGGGGAATGGCTACACCTTC
.	many	TRBV7-2	TRBJ2-4	CASSLADRSGIQYF	TGTGCCAGCAGCTTAGCAGACCGGAGTGGCATTCAGTACTTC
TRBD1	many	TRBV5-1	TRBJ1-5	CASSLGGQGDGPQHF	TGCGCCAGCAGCTTGGGGGGACAGGGCGACGGGCCCCAGCATTTT
.	many	TRBV7-2	TRBJ1-5	CASSYKGGYQPQHF	TGTGCCAGCAGCTACAAAGGGGGATATCAGCCCCAGCATTTT
.	many	TRBV7-9	TRBJ1-1	CASGVLNTEAFF	TGTGCCAGCGGGGTCCTGAACACTGAAGCTTTCTTT
.	many	TRBV27	TRBJ1-1	CASSYRDKAFF	TGTGCCAGCAGTTACCGGGACAAAGCTTTCTTT
TRBD1	many	TRBV5-1	TRBJ2-5	CASSYPGTGAQAQYF	TGCGCCAGCAGCTACCCAGGGACAGGGGCTCAGGCCCAGTACTTC
.	many	TRBV27	TRBJ1-6	CASWGRGSSYNSPLHF	TGTGCCAGCTGGGGGAGGGGAAGCTCCTATAATTCACCCCTCCACTTT
.	many	TRBV9	TRBJ1-1	CASSVGILNTEAFF	TGTGCCAGCAGCGTAGGTATATTGAACACTGAAGCTTTCTTT
.	many	TRBV29-1	TRBJ2-1	CSAPGGGSYNEQFF	TGCAGCGCCCCCGGGGGAGGCTCCTACAATGAGCAGTTCTTC
TRBD2	many	TRBV20-1	TRBJ2-7	CSADPRGRVREQYF	TGCAGTGCCGACCCGCGTGGGAGGGTGCGCGAGCAGTACTTC
.	many	TRBV15	TRBJ2-3	CATSYSGGDTQYF	TGTGCCACCAGCTACTCCGGTGGAGATACGCAGTATTTT
TRBD1	many	TRBV5-1	TRBJ2-7	CASSLTGTGNEQYF	TGCGCCAGCAGCCTTACCGGGACAGGGAACGAGCAGTACTTC
.	.	TRBV6-5	TRBJ2-7	CASSYTPEGSYEQYF	TGTGCCAGCAGTTATACCCCGGAGGGGTCCTACGAGCAGTACTTC
.	many	TRBV9	TRBJ1-4	CASSARGMDEKLFF	TGTGCCAGCAGCGCTCGGGGGATGGACGAAAAACTGTTTTTT
.	many	TRBV20-1	TRBJ2-7	CSASTITYEQYF	TGCAGTGCTTCAACTATTACCTACGAGCAGTACTTC
.	many	TRBV5-1	TRBJ2-7	CASSLEGGNYEQYF	TGCGCCAGCAGCTTGGAAGGGGGAAACTACGAGCAGTACTTC
TRBD1	many	TRBV5-5	TRBJ2-7	CASSYRDSYEQYF	TGTGCCAGCAGCTACCGGGACAGCTACGAGCAGTACTTC
TRBD1	many	TRBV5-6	TRBJ2-7	CASSRPPGDSRYEQYF	TGTGCCAGCAGCCGCCCCCCAGGGGACAGTCGGTACGAGCAGTACTTC
TRBD2	many	TRBV25-1	TRBJ2-7	CASNSGSYEQYF	TGTGCCAGCAATAGCGGGTCCTACGAGCAGTACTTC
.	many	TRBV5-1	TRBJ2-1	CASSGGLPASYNEQFF	TGCGCCAGCAGCGGGGGACTCCCAGCCTCCTACAATGAGCAGTTCTTC
.	few	TRBV18	TRBJ1-6	CASSLGQIPGRSPLHF	TGTGCCAGCTCACTAGGACAGATCCCCGGACGTTCACCCCTCCACTTT
TRBD2	.	TRBV20-1	TRBJ2-7	CSASTSGYYEQYF	TGCAGTGCTAGCACTAGCGGATACTACGAGCAGTACTTC
TRBD2	many	TRBV20-1	TRBJ2-3	CSARAPSGADTQYF	TGCAGTGCTAGAGCACCTAGCGGGGCAGATACGCAGTATTTT
.	many	TRBV5-4	TRBJ1-6	CASSPDGFTLHF	TGTGCCAGCAGCCCGGACGGATTCACCCTCCACTTT
.	many	TRBV5-1	TRBJ2-7	CASSPSLDSYEQYF	TGCGCCAGCAGCCCCAGCCTGGACAGCTACGAGCAGTACTTC
.	many	TRBV4-3	TRBJ1-4	CASSQEGARGEKLFF	TGCGCCAGCAGCCAAGAAGGGGCGCGTGGTGAAAAACTGTTTTTT
.	many	TRBV3-1	TRBJ2-1	CASSQLGSSYNEQFF	TGTGCCAGCAGCCAATTAGGGAGCTCCTACAATGAGCAGTTCTTC
.	many	TRBV6-5	TRBJ1-1	CASSYQGTAPVNTEAFF	TGTGCCAGCAGTTACCAGGGGACCGCGCCCGTGAACACTGAAGCTTTCTTT
TRBD1	.	TRBV7-9	TRBJ1-6	CATQDRADSPLHF	TGTGCCACCCAGGACAGGGCTGATTCACCCCTCCACTTT
.	many	TRBV20-1	TRBJ1-2	CSASGTGTPNYGYTF	TGCAGTGCTAGCGGAACCGGGACACCTAACTATGGCTACACCTTC
.	many	TRBV27	TRBJ1-6	CASSLSGNNSPLHF	TGTGCCAGCAGTTTGTCCGGAAATAATTCACCCCTCCACTTT
.	many	TRBV7-2	TRBJ1-2	CASSNKPGPGTAGYTF	TGTGCCAGCAGCAATAAACCGGGCCCCGGGACGGCTGGCTACACCTTC